The 19 T cell receptor beta chains given below trace back to one sample, sequenced in a study of CD8+CD57+ T cells in acquired aplastic anemia. It was genomic DNA that served as the template for profiling TCR beta VDJ and CDR3. Via MiXCR, TCRdb re-called the reads, giving one row per CDR3 protein. The table records under 200,000 distinct CDR3 sequences, around 40% of them present only once. Sequencing was done on a sample of sorted CD4+, CD8+, or CD8+CD57+ T cells (not recorded which) from PBMCs. These receptors were collected from a human donor in good health.

This clonotype occurred many times. The CDR3 here is CASSKPDRGGTTDTQYF. Here the CDR3 DNA reads TGTGCCAGCAGTAAACCCGACAGGGGAGGTACCACAGATACGCAGTATTTT. The V gene is TRBV6-1, the J gene TRBJ2-3; 8 bases fit TRBD1. V lost 5 bases, J lost 2 bases, and 12 bases stayed unmatched. This CDR3 contains 17 residues. CDR1 MNHNS and CDR2 SASEGT come from the germline V gene.

V is TRBV6-5 and J is TRBJ1-4, with 7 bases fitting TRBD1. Germline lookup yields CDR1 MNHEY and CDR2 SVGAGI. This CDR3 is 15 amino acids long. V was clipped by 10 bases and J by 3 bases; unmatched bases: 11. In DNA form, the CDR3 reads TGTGCCATCAGCTACTCCGGGACAGCTAATGAAAAACTGTTTTTT. It yields the protein CAISYSGTANEKLFF.

This clonotype occurred once. The CDR3 DNA follows: TGTGCCAGCAGTGACCCCAGGGGTAGCGGGAGGGCTCCCTCCTACAATGAGCAGTTCTTC. This encodes CASSDPRGSGRAPSYNEQFF. The V call is TRBV25-1, the J call TRBJ2-1; TRBD2 matches 11 bases. The CDR3 is made up of 20 amino acids. The V and J ends lost 3 bases and 0 bases, in that order; junction bases with no gene match: 13. CDR1 MGHDK and CDR2 SYGVNS come from the germline V gene.

The chain uses TRBV5-5 and TRBJ2-7, with 11 bases that match TRBD1. Germline CDR1 and CDR2: SGHKS and YYEKEE (reference sequence). The CDR3 loop spans 13 amino acids. V trimming: 3 bases; J trimming: 5 bases; junction bases outside the gene matches: 1. The CDR3 region is CASSWTGGNEQYF. DNA for the CDR3: TGTGCCAGCAGCTGGACAGGGGGCAACGAGCAGTACTTC.

This chain's CDR3 is CANGQGSPEAFF. The CDR3 DNA follows: TGTGCTAACGGACAGGGAAGCCCTGAAGCTTTCTTT. The V call is TRBV25-1, the J call TRBJ1-1; TRBD1 matches 8 bases. CDR1 is MGHDK and CDR2 is SYGVNS in the germline V gene. CDR3 length equals 12 residues.

Remarks on this clonotype: Compared with germline, one end of the junction differs, possibly owing to a read error. This rearrangement joins TRBV20-1 to TRBJ2-1; 12 positions match TRBD2. Per the germline V gene, CDR1 is DFQATT and CDR2 is SNEGSKA (reference sequence). The CDR3 runs to 16 residues. CDR3 amino acids: CSAHRTSGIIAGEQLF. In nucleotides, the CDR3 is TGCAGTGCTCACCGGACTAGCGGGATCATTGCGGGTGAGCAGTTGTTC.

This clonotype was picked up one time. The V call is TRBV13, the J call TRBJ2-5; unclear D gene. The CDR3 is 16 residues long. Germline V gene lookup returns CDR1 PRHDT and CDR2 FYEKMQ (reference sequence). V lost 1 base and J lost 1, with 13 bases in between. The CDR3 bases are TGTGCCAGCAGCTTAGATCGAGCCGAAAGCCAAGAGACCCAGTACTTC. It translates to CASSLDRAESQETQYF.

As regards this clonotype: Relative to the germline gene, one junction end is altered; a read error may explain this. V and J are TRBV2 and TRBJ2-2, with 9 positions matching TRBD2. This CDR3 has 14 residues. From germline, CDR1 is SNHLY and CDR2 FYNNEI. CDR3 sequence: CASSFIAGARGAVF. Written as DNA, the CDR3 is TGTGCCAGCAGTTTTATAGCGGGAGCACGGGGAGCTGTTTTT. The whole variable domain, remainder taken from reference TRBV2 and TRBJ2-2, is EPEVTQTPSHQVTQMGQEVILRCVPISNHLYFYWYRQILGQKVEFLVSFYNNEISEKSEIFDDQFSVERPDGSNFTLKIRSTKLEDSAMYFCASSFIAGARGAVFGEGSRLTVL.

The chain carries TRBV6-5 and TRBJ2-5; 8 bases are a match to TRBD2. Germline V gene lookup returns CDR1 MNHEY and CDR2 SVGAGI. The length of the CDR3 is 15 residues. J lost 4 bases, V lost 10 bases, and 14 bases had no gene match. In nucleotides, the CDR3 is TGTGCCACTCGGGAGGGGGGCCTTTCAGGAGAGACCCAGTACTTC. Amino acids: CATREGGLSGETQYF.

At least ten counts were recorded for this clonotype. V and J are TRBV5-5 and TRBJ1-5; D remains ambiguous. Germline-derived CDR1 and CDR2 are SGHKS and YYEKEE (reference sequence). V was cut by 1 base and J by 0 bases, with 8 bases left in between. This CDR3 region has 15 residues. CDR3 bases: TGTGCCAGCAGCTTGTCCGGGGATAGCAATCAGCCCCAGCATTTT. Translated, it gives CASSLSGDSNQPQHF.

Details on this clonotype: Germline and junction disagree at one end, which may indicate a read error. This chain connects TRBV5-1 to TRBJ1-4; 11 nucleotides line up with TRBD1. CDR1 is SGHRS, CDR2 YFSETQ, per germline. The CDR3 covers 15 residues. CDR3 residues: CASNLRTGGNEKLFF. In nucleotides, the CDR3 is TGCGCCAGCAACTTGAGGACAGGGGGCAATGAAAAACTGTTTTTT. Supplemented by reference TRBV5-1 and TRBJ1-4, the full variable domain reads KAGVTQTPRYLIKTRGQQVTLSCSPISGHRSVSWYQQTPGQGLQFLFEYFSETQRNKGNFPGRFSGRQFSNSRSEMNVSTLELGDSALYLCASNLRTGGNEKLFFGSGTQLSVL.

In this sample, this clonotype turned up a few times. The V gene is TRBV27, the J gene TRBJ2-2; 12 bases are a match to TRBD2. Germline loops: CDR1 MNHEY, CDR2 SMNVEV (reference sequence). The CDR3 contains 17 residues. V lost 6 bases to trimming and J lost 6 bases; unmatched junction nucleotides: 11. As DNA, the CDR3 is TGTGCCAGCAGGCTAGCGGGAGGGCCCTCAAGGTCCGGGGAGCTGTTTTTT. Its translation is CASRLAGGPSRSGELFF.

Only a few counts were recorded for this clonotype. V and J are TRBV11-2 and TRBJ1-1, with D perhaps matching TRBD1 (5 bases). The V end was cut by 5 bases, the J end by 4 bases, with 20 bases between. CDR3 length: 16 residues. Germline V CDR1 and CDR2: SGHAT, FQNNGV. CDR3 coding DNA: TGTGCCAGCAGCCTCCACGGGGGGTTGGGGGGCACTGAAGCTTTCTTT. It specifies CASSLHGGLGGTEAFF.

This chain uses TRBV19 with TRBJ2-7, with TRBD1 matching over 7 bases. CDR1 and CDR2 from the germline V gene are LNHDA and SQIVND (reference sequence). Unmatched junction bases numbered 7, after V lost 5 bases and J lost 0 bases. There are 15 residues in the CDR3. In DNA, the CDR3 is TGTGCCAGTAGTCCTCGGACAGGAATCTCCTACGAGCAGTACTTC. Protein product: CASSPRTGISYEQYF.

The V and J genes are TRBV7-6 and TRBJ2-7, with D possibly TRBD2 on 6 matching bases. In germline, CDR1 is SGHVS, CDR2 FNYEAQ. The CDR3 has 14 amino acids. Deletions cut 1 base from V and 2 bases from J, with 9 bases between. The CDR3 nucleotides are TGTGCCAGCAGCTTAGAGGTAGCGGCCTACGAGCAGTACTTC. This translates into CASSLEVAAYEQYF.

There are many counts of this clonotype. This chain connects TRBV6-5 to TRBJ2-2; D is uncertain. The CDR3 is 16 residues long. Trimming cost V 2 bases and J 7 bases, with 17 bases left between them. CDR1 is MNHEY and CDR2 is SVGAGI in the germline V gene. The CDR3 nucleotides are TGTGCCAGCAGTTACGGTATAGGGAAGGTGGTCGGGGAGCTGTTTTTT. The encoded protein is CASSYGIGKVVGELFF.

Turning to this clonotype: This may arise from a read error, as a much more abundant clone is one base away. This CDR3 fails to terminate in the conserved phenylalanine or tryptophan, so it likely reflects a read error. This chain joins TRBV7-3 and TRBJ2-1, with 10 bases identical to TRBD2. V gave up 5 bases and J gave up 6 bases; unmatched junction bases: 7. CDR3 length: 15 residues. Germline CDR1 reads SGHTA; CDR2 reads FQGTGA. As DNA, the CDR3 is TGTGCCAGCAGCGCTAGCGGGGGCTATTCCAATGAGCAGTTCATC. Amino acids: CASSASGGYSNEQFI.

This clonotype was seen repeatedly, ten times or more. V and J are TRBV29-1 and TRBJ2-7, with D perhaps being TRBD1 or TRBD2 (5 bases each). The CDR3 spans 12 residues. The germline V and J ends were trimmed by 5 bases and 6 bases, with 14 bases remaining between them. The germline CDR1 and CDR2 sequences are SQVTM and ANQGSEA. The CDR3 nucleotides read TGCAGCGTTCATATTCGGGACCTCGAGCAGTACTTC. Translating gives CSVHIRDLEQYF.

V and J are TRBV12-3 or TRBV12-4 and TRBJ1-5; a weak D match, TRBD1 (6 bases). With 1 base removed from V and 0 bases from J, the gap between germline ends came to 10 bases. CDR3 size: 16 residues. CDR3 bases: TGTGCCAGCAGTTTAGGAGGGGGGAATAGCAATCAGCCCCAGCATTTT. Translated: CASSLGGGNSNQPQHF.